The T cell receptor (beta chain) under discussion was sequenced for a study of blood T cell repertoires in COVID-19. CDR3 length: 15 residues. V was cut by 0 bases and J by 2 bases, with 11 bases left in between. Germline-derived CDR1 and CDR2 are SGHNT and YYREEE (reference sequence). Measured with immunoSEQ multiplex PCR; TCRdb has only the in-frame clones, and not every one. In the table there are about 350,000 clones, roughly 87% of which are singletons. This sequence joins TRBV5-4 and TRBJ1-2; D not certain. This TCR was recovered from a woman in her sixties with COVID-19, enrolled during active disease. The sample consisted of peripheral blood. The CDR3 bases are TGTGCCAGCAGCTTGGATTTCGCGGGAAACTATGGCTACACCTTC. Translation gives CASSLDFAGNYGYTF.